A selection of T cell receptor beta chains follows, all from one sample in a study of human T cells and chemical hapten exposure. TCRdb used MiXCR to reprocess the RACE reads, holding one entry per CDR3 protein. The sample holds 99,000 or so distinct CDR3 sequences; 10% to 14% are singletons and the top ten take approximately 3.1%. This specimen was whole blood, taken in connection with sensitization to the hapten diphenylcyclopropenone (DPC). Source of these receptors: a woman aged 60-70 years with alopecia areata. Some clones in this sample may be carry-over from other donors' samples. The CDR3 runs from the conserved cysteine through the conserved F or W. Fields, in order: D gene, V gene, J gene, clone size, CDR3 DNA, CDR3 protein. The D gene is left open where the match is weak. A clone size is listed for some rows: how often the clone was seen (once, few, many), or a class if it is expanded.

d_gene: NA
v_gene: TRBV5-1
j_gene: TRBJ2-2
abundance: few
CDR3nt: TGCGCCAGCAGCTTGTTTTCCAGCACCGGGGAGCTGTTTTTT
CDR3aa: CASSLFSSTGELFF

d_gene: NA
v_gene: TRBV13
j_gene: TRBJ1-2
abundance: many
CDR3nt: TGTGCCAGCAGCCTCGGACGGGACGGCGTATACTATGGCTACACCTTC
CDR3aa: CASSLGRDGVYYGYTF

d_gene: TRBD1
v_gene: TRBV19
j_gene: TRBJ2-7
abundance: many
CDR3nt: TGTGCCAGTAGTATATTACGGACAGGGTACTACGAGCAGTACTTC
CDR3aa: CASSILRTGYYEQYF

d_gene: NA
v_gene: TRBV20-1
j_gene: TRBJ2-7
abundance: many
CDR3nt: TGCAGTGCTAGCGGGGGAGACTCCTACGAGCAGTACTTC
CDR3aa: CSASGGDSYEQYF

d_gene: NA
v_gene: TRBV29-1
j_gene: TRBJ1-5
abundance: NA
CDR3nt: TGCAGCGTTCGGGAGGGGGATCAGCCCCAGCATTTT
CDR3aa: CSVREGDQPQHF

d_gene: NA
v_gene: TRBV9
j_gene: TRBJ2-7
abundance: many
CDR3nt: TGTGCCAGCAGCCCCCGTGGTACCTACGAGCAGTACTTC
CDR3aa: CASSPRGTYEQYF

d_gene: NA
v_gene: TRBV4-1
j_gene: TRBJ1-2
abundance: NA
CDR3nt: TGCACCAGCAGCCCCAGGGAGACACAATATGGCTACACCTTC
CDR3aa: CTSSPRETQYGYTF

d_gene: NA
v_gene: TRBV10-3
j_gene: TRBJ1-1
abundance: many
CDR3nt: TGTGCCAGCCGGAGGGGGACTGAGACCGTTACTGAAGCTTTCTTT
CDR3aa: CASRRGTETVTEAFF

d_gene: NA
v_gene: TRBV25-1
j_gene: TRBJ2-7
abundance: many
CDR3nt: TGTGCCAGCAGTGTATTGAACGAGCAGTACTTC
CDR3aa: CASSVLNEQYF

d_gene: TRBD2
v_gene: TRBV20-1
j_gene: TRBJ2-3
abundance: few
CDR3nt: TGCAGTGCTCCCACCACTAGCGGGGAGACAGATACGCAGTATTTT
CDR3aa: CSAPTTSGETDTQYF

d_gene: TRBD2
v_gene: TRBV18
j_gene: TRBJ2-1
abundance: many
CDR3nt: TGTGCCAGCTCACCCTTAGCGGGGGTTTACAATGAGCAGTTCTTC
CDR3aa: CASSPLAGVYNEQFF

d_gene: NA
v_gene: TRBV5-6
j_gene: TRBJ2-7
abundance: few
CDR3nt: TGTGCCAGCAGCCGACGAGAGAGCTACGAGCAGTACTTC
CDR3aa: CASSRRESYEQYF

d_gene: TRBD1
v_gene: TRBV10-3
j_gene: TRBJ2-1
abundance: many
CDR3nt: TGTGCCACCAACCCGGGACAGAGGGGATTTAATGAGCAGTTCTTC
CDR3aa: CATNPGQRGFNEQFF

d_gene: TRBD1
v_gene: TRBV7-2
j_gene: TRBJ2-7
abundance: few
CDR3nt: TGTGCCAGCAGCTTGGCAGCCGGGACAGGGTCGCTTTACGAGCAGTACTTC
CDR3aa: CASSLAAGTGSLYEQYF

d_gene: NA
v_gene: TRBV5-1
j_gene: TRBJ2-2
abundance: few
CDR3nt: TGCGCCAGCAGCTTGGGGGTCTCCGGGGAGCTGTTTTTT
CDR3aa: CASSLGVSGELFF

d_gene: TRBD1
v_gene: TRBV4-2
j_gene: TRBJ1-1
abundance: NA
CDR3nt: TGTGCCAGCAGCCAAGGGAGGGGGCTCAGTGAAGCTTTCTTT
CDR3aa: CASSQGRGLSEAFF

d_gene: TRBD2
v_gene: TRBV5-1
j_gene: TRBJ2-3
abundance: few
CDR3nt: TGCGCCAGCAGCTTGGAACCAGCGGGAGCCCGTGCAGATACGCAGTATTTT
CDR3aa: CASSLEPAGARADTQYF

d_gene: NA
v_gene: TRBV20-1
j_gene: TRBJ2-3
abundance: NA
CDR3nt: TGCAGTGCTAGTGCCGCCGCGGCCAGCACAGATACGCAGTATTTT
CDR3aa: CSASAAAASTDTQYF

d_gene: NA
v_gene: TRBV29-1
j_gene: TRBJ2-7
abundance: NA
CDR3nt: TGCAGCGTTGATACGACCGGGGCCGCGCACGAGCAGTACTTC
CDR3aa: CSVDTTGAAHEQYF

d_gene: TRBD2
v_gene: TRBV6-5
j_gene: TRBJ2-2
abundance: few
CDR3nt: TGTGCCAGCAGAGGTAGCGGGGGGCCGAACACCGGGGAGCTGTTTTTT
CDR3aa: CASRGSGGPNTGELFF